This T cell receptor (beta chain) was profiled in a study of response to subunit inactivated influenza vaccine. General study results and limits: A suggestion made by the authors is that each seasonal influenza vaccination recruits few new T cells.

This CDR3 comprises 13 residues. V shed 7 bases and J shed 0 bases, with 13 bases lying between them. Germline CDR1 DFQATT, CDR2 SNEGSKA (reference sequence). TCRdb re-called the RT-PCR reads with MiXCR, one entry per CDR3 protein. In the table there are hundreds of thousands of distinct CDR3 sequences, about 25% of which are singletons. A note on this clonotype: Its antigen is not known.

The TCR was taken from a man between 45 and 60 years old who received an inactivated influenza vaccine. V and J are TRBV20-1 and TRBJ2-7, with D possibly being TRBD2 (6 bases). Sequencing used CD4+ T cells sorted from PBMCs, obtained roughly 5 days after vaccination. The DNA of the CDR3 is TGCAGTGTTGGGGACTGGGGCTCCTACGAGCAGTACTTC. Translating gives CSVGDWGSYEQYF.